Following are 9 T cell receptor beta chains from one sample sequenced in a study of blood T cell repertoires in COVID-19. Profiling relied on immunoSEQ multiplex PCR, and the TCRdb table lists in-frame clones only, not all of them. The table has about 70,000 clones, 85% to 90% seen once. The sample taken for sequencing was peripheral blood. All receptors derive from a man aged 50-60 years with active COVID-19.

This rearrangement joins TRBV21-1 to TRBJ1-5; the DNA was not compared with TRBD1, the D call given in the table. TRBV21-1 is listed as a pseudogene. This CDR3 contains 16 residues. Written as DNA, the CDR3 is TGTGCCAGCAGCAAAGACAGGGTTCGGAGCAATCAGCCCCAGCATTTT. Encoded protein: CASSKDRVRSNQPQHF.

This chain links TRBV5-6 with TRBJ2-2; D is unclear. V shed 1 base and J shed 1 base, with 5 bases lying between them. This CDR3 contains 14 residues. CDR1 and CDR2 from the germline V gene are SGHDT and YYEEEE. The CDR3 DNA is TGTGCCAGCAGCTTGCGACAGAACACCGGGGAGCTGTTTTTT. Translating it yields CASSLRQNTGELFF.

This clone was seen once. The V gene is TRBV5-4, the J gene TRBJ2-7, with a tentative D call TRBD2 (6 bases). The germline V gene encodes CDR1 SGHNT and CDR2 YYREEE (reference sequence). V lost 0 bases and J lost 0, with 10 bases in between. CDR3 length: 15 amino acids. The CDR3 reads CASSLGAGSSYEQYF. The CDR3 region has the DNA TGTGCCAGCAGCTTGGGTGCGGGGAGCTCCTACGAGCAGTACTTC. The full variable domain, rest sourced from reference TRBV5-4 and TRBJ2-7, is ETGVTQSPTHLIKTRGQQVTLRCSSQSGHNTVSWYQQALGQGPQFIFQYYREEENGRGNFPPRFSGLQFPNYSSELNVNALELDDSALYLCASSLGAGSSYEQYFGPGTRLTVT.

The rearrangement uses TRBV5-6 and TRBJ2-5; weak D call: TRBD2 (5 bases). This CDR3 is built from 14 residues. V was clipped by 4 bases and J by 4 bases, with 14 bases between them. Germline V gene data show CDR1 as SGHDT and CDR2 as YYEEEE. The CDR3 DNA reads as TGTGCCAGCAGCCGGAGGAGCCTGGGAGAGACCCAGTACTTC. It yields the protein CASSRRSLGETQYF.

The chain couples TRBV5-1 to TRBJ2-7; the match to TRBD1 covers 7 bases. V lost 0 bases, J lost 3 bases, and 6 bases stayed unmatched. CDR3 length: 15 residues. CDR1 is SGHRS, CDR2 YFSETQ, per germline. The chain's CDR3 is CASSLVGQSYYEQYF. CDR3 DNA sequence: TGCGCCAGCAGCTTGGTGGGACAGTCTTACTACGAGCAGTACTTC.

The chain recombines TRBV11-2 with TRBJ2-3; tentative D call: TRBD2 (5 bases). V was clipped by 4 bases and J by 7 bases, with 18 bases between them. CDR3 length equals 15 residues. Germline V gene data show CDR1 as SGHAT and CDR2 as FQNNGV. The CDR3 here is CASSSDGVWRYTQYF. In DNA, the CDR3 is TGTGCCAGCAGCTCAGACGGGGTTTGGCGGTATACGCAGTATTTT.

The rearrangement uses TRBV27 and TRBJ2-1; 8 nucleotides match TRBD2. Germline-derived CDR1 and CDR2 are MNHEY and SMNVEV (reference sequence). CDR3 length: 15 amino acids. The V and J ends lost 5 bases and 4 bases, in that order; junction bases with no gene match: 7. CDR3 residues: CASSTRLATYNEQFF. The CDR3 DNA is TGTGCCAGCAGTACCAGACTAGCGACGTACAATGAGCAGTTCTTC.

The chain couples TRBV7-2 to TRBJ2-7, with TRBD1 identical over 7 bases. The junction had 5 bases not matched to a gene; V was cut back by 0 bases and J by 3 bases. Germline values: CDR1 SGHTA, CDR2 FQGNSA. The CDR3 has 15 residues. CDR3 coding DNA: TGTGCCAGCAGCTTAGCCTGGACAGGAAGCTACGAGCAGTACTTC. This codes for CASSLAWTGSYEQYF.

J is TRBJ1-1 and V is TRBV18; perhaps TRBD1 as D (5 bases). Germline values: CDR1 KGHSH, CDR2 LQKENI. This CDR3 spans 14 amino acids. V was cut by 6 bases and J by 6 bases, with 17 bases left in between. CDR3 nucleotides: TGTGCCAGCTCCCAAACAACCCCGGGGGCTGAAGCTTTCTTT. It codes for CASSQTTPGAEAFF. Complete variable domain (other parts from reference TRBV18 and TRBJ1-1): NAGVMQNPRHLVRRRGQEARLRCSPMKGHSHVYWYRQLPEEGLKFMVYLQKENIIDESGMPKERFSAEFPKEGPSILRIQQVVRGDSAAYFCASSQTTPGAEAFFGQGTRLTVV.